This is a list of T cell receptor beta chains from one sample in a study of regulatory T cells in long-lasting Graves disease. TCRdb re-called the multiplex PCR reads through MiXCR, storing one row per CDR3 protein. The table shows fewer than 450,000 distinct CDR3 sequences, with around a quarter occurring only once. Specimen: peripheral blood mononuclear cells (PBMCs), collected when the disease was refractory, from a patient treated with antithyroid drugs. Receptors originate from a female donor with Graves disease. Each CDR3 is given with its conserved first and last residue. A D gene is named only where the DNA matches it firmly. Not all rows give a size; the values are once, few, many and, for expanded clones, a class.

abundance: many
v_gene: TRBV13
j_gene: TRBJ2-7
d_gene: .
CDR3nt: TGTGCCAGCAGCCCGGACAGATCCTACGAGCAGTACTTC
CDR3aa: CASSPDRSYEQYF

abundance: many
v_gene: TRBV5-1
j_gene: TRBJ1-1
d_gene: .
CDR3nt: TGCGCCAGCAGCTTGGGGACAGCGAACACTGAAACTTTCTTT
CDR3aa: CASSLGTANTETFF

abundance: many
v_gene: TRBV7-6
j_gene: TRBJ2-7
d_gene: .
CDR3nt: TGTGCCAGCAGCTTAGTCGCCAACGGGGTCCACGAGCAGTACTTC
CDR3aa: CASSLVANGVHEQYF

abundance: few
v_gene: TRBV18
j_gene: TRBJ1-5
d_gene: .
CDR3nt: TGTGCCAGCTCACGCGGTCCAGGGACTAGCAATCAGCCCCAGCATTTT
CDR3aa: CASSRGPGTSNQPQHF

abundance: few
v_gene: TRBV19
j_gene: TRBJ2-5
d_gene: .
CDR3nt: TGTGCCAGTAGTAGATTCTTTGGCAGTCAAAAAGAGACCCAGTACTTC
CDR3aa: CASSRFFGSQKETQYF

abundance: many
v_gene: TRBV6-5
j_gene: TRBJ2-7
d_gene: .
CDR3nt: TGTGCCAGCAGTTACGCACGTGGGGAGCAGTACTTC
CDR3aa: CASSYARGEQYF

abundance: many
v_gene: TRBV20-1
j_gene: TRBJ2-7
d_gene: TRBD2
CDR3nt: TGCAGTGCTTCACGGACTAGCGGGGACCCCTACGAGCAGTACTTC
CDR3aa: CSASRTSGDPYEQYF

abundance: .
v_gene: TRBV9
j_gene: TRBJ1-1
d_gene: .
CDR3nt: TGTGCCAGCAGCGTACAACCGGCCTCAGAAGCTTTCTTT
CDR3aa: CASSVQPASEAFF

abundance: .
v_gene: TRBV6-5
j_gene: TRBJ2-6
d_gene: .
CDR3nt: TGTGCCAGCAGTTACGTTGCTTCTGGGGCCAACGTCCTGACTTTC
CDR3aa: CASSYVASGANVLTF

abundance: .
v_gene: TRBV7-9
j_gene: TRBJ2-1
d_gene: .
CDR3nt: TGTGCCAGCAGCTTTAGCGGTCGCGGGCACAATGAGCAGTTCTTC
CDR3aa: CASSFSGRGHNEQFF

abundance: few
v_gene: TRBV7-9
j_gene: TRBJ2-5
d_gene: TRBD1
CDR3nt: TGTGCCAGCAGCTTAAGGGTACAGGGGGCTATCCAAGAGACCCAGTACTTC
CDR3aa: CASSLRVQGAIQETQYF

abundance: few
v_gene: TRBV5-1
j_gene: TRBJ2-5
d_gene: .
CDR3nt: TGCGCCAGCAGCCCGGGGGGCCACGTCGAAGAGACCCAGTACTTC
CDR3aa: CASSPGGHVEETQYF

abundance: .
v_gene: TRBV20-1
j_gene: TRBJ1-1
d_gene: TRBD1
CDR3nt: TGCAGTGCTAGGAAACGGACAGGCTACACTGAAGCTTTCTTT
CDR3aa: CSARKRTGYTEAFF

abundance: many
v_gene: TRBV12-3/TRBV12-4
j_gene: TRBJ2-4
d_gene: .
CDR3nt: TGTGCCAGCAGTCCAAAGACTAGAGGAAACATTCAGTACTTC
CDR3aa: CASSPKTRGNIQYF

abundance: many
v_gene: TRBV7-2
j_gene: TRBJ2-7
d_gene: .
CDR3nt: TGTGCCAGCAGCCAAACGTCCGAGCAGTACTTC
CDR3aa: CASSQTSEQYF

abundance: .
v_gene: TRBV25-1
j_gene: TRBJ1-2
d_gene: .
CDR3nt: TGTGCCAGCAGTCCGTCCGGGGGGAGAGGCTACACCTTC
CDR3aa: CASSPSGGRGYTF

abundance: few
v_gene: TRBV6-1
j_gene: TRBJ2-2
d_gene: .
CDR3nt: TGTGCCAGCAGCTATTACCCACCCGGGGAGCTGTTTTTT
CDR3aa: CASSYYPPGELFF

abundance: many
v_gene: TRBV28
j_gene: TRBJ2-5
d_gene: TRBD1
CDR3nt: TGTGCCAGCAGCAGACAGGGGGGGATAGGAGAGACCCAGTACTTC
CDR3aa: CASSRQGGIGETQYF

abundance: few
v_gene: TRBV12-3/TRBV12-4
j_gene: TRBJ1-2
d_gene: .
CDR3nt: TGTGCCAGCAGTCCAGGCGGACTGGGTGGCTACACCTTC
CDR3aa: CASSPGGLGGYTF

abundance: many
v_gene: TRBV7-8
j_gene: TRBJ1-4
d_gene: .
CDR3nt: TGTGCCAGCAGCCCGGCGCGGGGACTGGAAGTTAATGAAAAACTGTTTTTT
CDR3aa: CASSPARGLEVNEKLFF

abundance: many
v_gene: TRBV7-9
j_gene: TRBJ2-5
d_gene: .
CDR3nt: TGTGCCAGCAGCAGACGCCAGGGGATGACCGAGACCCAGTACTTC
CDR3aa: CASSRRQGMTETQYF

abundance: many
v_gene: TRBV28
j_gene: TRBJ2-2
d_gene: TRBD1
CDR3nt: TGTGCCAGCAGGTCTGTCAGGGGGCGAACCGGGGAGCTGTTTTTT
CDR3aa: CASRSVRGRTGELFF

abundance: .
v_gene: TRBV6-2/TRBV6-3
j_gene: TRBJ2-4
d_gene: .
CDR3nt: TGTGCCAGCAGTGAATTTCCCGCAGGGGTCGACATTCAGTACTTC
CDR3aa: CASSEFPAGVDIQYF

abundance: once
v_gene: TRBV18
j_gene: TRBJ1-4
d_gene: TRBD1
CDR3nt: TGTGCCAGCTCACCAAAGCGGGACAGCCCTGCAACTAATGAAAAACTGTTTTTT
CDR3aa: CASSPKRDSPATNEKLFF

abundance: once
v_gene: TRBV19
j_gene: TRBJ2-7
d_gene: TRBD2
CDR3nt: TGTGCCAGTAATCCCAGCGGGACTCTCGAGCAGTACTTC
CDR3aa: CASNPSGTLEQYF

abundance: .
v_gene: TRBV15
j_gene: TRBJ2-5
d_gene: .
CDR3nt: TGTGCCACCAGCAGAGATTTTACGCAGACCCAGTACTTC
CDR3aa: CATSRDFTQTQYF

abundance: .
v_gene: TRBV3-1
j_gene: TRBJ2-7
d_gene: .
CDR3nt: TGTGCCAGCGGACCCGGGAACTACGAGCAGTACTTC
CDR3aa: CASGPGNYEQYF

abundance: .
v_gene: TRBV2
j_gene: TRBJ1-2
d_gene: .
CDR3nt: TGTGCCAGCGGGAGACCGGGAATACCCTATGGCTACACCTTC
CDR3aa: CASGRPGIPYGYTF

abundance: many
v_gene: TRBV30
j_gene: TRBJ2-5
d_gene: .
CDR3nt: TGTGCCGGAAGGTCTAGCCTCCAAGAGACCCAGTACTTC
CDR3aa: CAGRSSLQETQYF

abundance: many
v_gene: TRBV2
j_gene: TRBJ1-2
d_gene: .
CDR3nt: TGTGCCAGCAGAGAAGTGAGGGGCTATGGCTACACCTTC
CDR3aa: CASREVRGYGYTF

abundance: .
v_gene: TRBV20-1
j_gene: TRBJ2-7
d_gene: TRBD2
CDR3nt: TGCAGTGCTTACCATGGGACTAGCGGGAGGGGTGGGGAGCAGTACTTC
CDR3aa: CSAYHGTSGRGGEQYF

abundance: many
v_gene: TRBV6-1
j_gene: TRBJ2-7
d_gene: .
CDR3nt: TGTGCCAGCTCAGGCGGGGGCGGGACCTACGAGCAGTACTTC
CDR3aa: CASSGGGGTYEQYF

abundance: .
v_gene: TRBV13
j_gene: TRBJ2-7
d_gene: .
CDR3nt: TGTGCCAGCAGCCTCCAGACCACGCCCTACGGGCAGTACTTC
CDR3aa: CASSLQTTPYGQYF

abundance: .
v_gene: TRBV6-9
j_gene: TRBJ2-3
d_gene: .
CDR3nt: TGTGCCAGCAGTTACTCAGAGCAGACAACGCAGTATTTT
CDR3aa: CASSYSEQTTQYF

abundance: many
v_gene: TRBV20-1
j_gene: TRBJ1-1
d_gene: .
CDR3nt: TGCAGTGCTTCAACAGGGACGTGGGACACTGAAGCTTTCTTT
CDR3aa: CSASTGTWDTEAFF

abundance: .
v_gene: TRBV19
j_gene: TRBJ1-2
d_gene: TRBD1
CDR3nt: TGTGCCAGTAGTAAACCGGGACAGGGGTCCTATGGCTACACCTTC
CDR3aa: CASSKPGQGSYGYTF

abundance: many
v_gene: TRBV20-1
j_gene: TRBJ2-7
d_gene: .
CDR3nt: TGCAGTGCTTGCCCCGGACAATCCCACGAGCAGTACTTC
CDR3aa: CSACPGQSHEQYF

abundance: .
v_gene: TRBV5-1
j_gene: TRBJ1-1
d_gene: .
CDR3nt: TGCGCCAGCAGCTTAGGAAAACCGAACACTGAAGCTTTCTTT
CDR3aa: CASSLGKPNTEAFF

abundance: few
v_gene: TRBV7-6
j_gene: TRBJ2-7
d_gene: TRBD2
CDR3nt: TGTGCCAGCAGCTCGTTTAGCGGGAACTACGAGCAGTACTTC
CDR3aa: CASSSFSGNYEQYF

abundance: .
v_gene: TRBV5-1
j_gene: TRBJ2-7
d_gene: TRBD1
CDR3nt: TGCGCCAGCAGCTTGGCCCAGGGGGCGAGGAACGAGCAGTACTTC
CDR3aa: CASSLAQGARNEQYF

abundance: once
v_gene: TRBV3-1
j_gene: TRBJ2-5
d_gene: TRBD2
CDR3nt: TGTGCCAGCAGTTCGACTAGCGGGAGGGCCGATGAGACCCAGTACTTC
CDR3aa: CASSSTSGRADETQYF

abundance: many
v_gene: TRBV11-2
j_gene: TRBJ2-5
d_gene: TRBD2
CDR3nt: TGTGCCAGCAGCGCCCGACTAGCGGAAGAGACCCAGTACTTC
CDR3aa: CASSARLAEETQYF

abundance: .
v_gene: TRBV5-6
j_gene: TRBJ2-2
d_gene: .
CDR3nt: TGTGCCAGCAAAACAGGGTCCAACACCGGGGAGCTGTTTTTT
CDR3aa: CASKTGSNTGELFF

abundance: few
v_gene: TRBV20-1
j_gene: TRBJ1-5
d_gene: TRBD1
CDR3nt: TGCAGTGCTAGGGAAGGACAGGCGAAATCTAATCAGCCCCAGCATTTT
CDR3aa: CSAREGQAKSNQPQHF

abundance: few
v_gene: TRBV29-1
j_gene: TRBJ1-1
d_gene: .
CDR3nt: TGCAGCTACGGGATTCTTACGAACACTGAAGCTTTCTTT
CDR3aa: CSYGILTNTEAFF